The clone carrying this TCR beta chain was picked up a small number of times. Antigen specificity is unknown. Researchers ran the assay at a deep level. The assay was immunoSEQ multiplex PCR, and TCRdb's table has in-frame clones only and misses some. Of 2 million to 2.5 million clones listed, 95% were seen once; the top ten hold 0.1% to 0.15%. The entry originates in a study of shared clonotypes between healthy human individuals. V lost 8 bases to trimming and J lost 1 base, with 12 bases between them. There are 14 residues in the CDR3. Germline V gives CDR1 SNHLY, CDR2 FYNNEI. Findings and caveats of the study: Sampling covered nothing but blood. Tissue TCR repertoires likely differ from those found in blood.

The chain combines TRBV2 with TRBJ1-3; D remains ambiguous. The specimen was naive CD4+ T cells sorted from blood. Noted subset: CD45RA+ positively selected. The receptor was isolated from a man between 18 and 29 years old in good health. The CDR3 region is CASLQLASGNTIYF. Here the CDR3 DNA reads TGTGCCAGCCTTCAGTTGGCTTCTGGAAACACCATATATTTT.